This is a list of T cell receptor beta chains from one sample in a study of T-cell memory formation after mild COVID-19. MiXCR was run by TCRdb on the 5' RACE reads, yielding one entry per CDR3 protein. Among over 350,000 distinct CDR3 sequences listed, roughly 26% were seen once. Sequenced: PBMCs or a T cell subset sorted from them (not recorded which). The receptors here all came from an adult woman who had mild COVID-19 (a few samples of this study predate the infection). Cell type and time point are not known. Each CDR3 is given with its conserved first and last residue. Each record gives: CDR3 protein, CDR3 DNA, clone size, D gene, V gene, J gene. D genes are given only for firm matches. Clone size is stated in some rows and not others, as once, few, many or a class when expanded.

CASSIGQGEIGMGYTF,TGCGCCAGCAGCATCGGACAGGGGGAGATTGGAATGGGCTACACCTTC,.,TRBD1,TRBV5-1,TRBJ1-2
CSLAGGVGYTF,TGCAGCCTGGCGGGGGGCGTTGGCTACACCTTC,.,.,TRBV20-1,TRBJ1-2
CASSTSPSIDDEQYF,TGTGCCAGCAGCACCAGCCCATCAATAGACGACGAGCAGTACTTC,.,.,TRBV7-7,TRBJ2-7
CASSLEVGPHEQYF,TGTGCCAGCAGCCTCGAGGTAGGGCCCCACGAGCAGTACTTC,.,.,TRBV2,TRBJ2-7
CSAGRGGSGNTIYF,TGCAGTGCTGGCAGGGGAGGCTCTGGAAACACCATATATTTT,few,.,TRBV20-1,TRBJ1-3
CASSRRTRDVNEQFF,TGTGCCAGTAGCCGCCGGACCCGGGACGTCAATGAGCAGTTCTTC,.,.,TRBV19,TRBJ2-1
CASSPMLASGGTGTQYF,TGTGCCAGCTCACCAATGCTCGCTAGCGGGGGCACAGGGACCCAGTACTTC,.,TRBD2,TRBV18,TRBJ2-5
CASSLAPVDRPQHF,TGCGCCAGCAGCTTGGCGCCCGTGGATCGGCCCCAGCATTTT,.,.,TRBV5-1,TRBJ1-5
CASTRKDYNEQFF,TGCGCCAGCACCAGAAAGGATTACAATGAGCAGTTCTTC,few,.,TRBV5-1,TRBJ2-1
CASRLAGNRNNEQFF,TGTGCCAGCAGACTAGCGGGAAACCGAAACAATGAGCAGTTCTTC,.,TRBD2,TRBV11-2,TRBJ2-1
CASSLGHRSGANVLTF,TGTGCCAGTAGTTTGGGACATCGCTCTGGGGCCAACGTCCTGACTTTC,.,.,TRBV19,TRBJ2-6
CASSVGSEDYEQYF,TGTGCCAGCAGCGTTGGCAGTGAGGACTACGAGCAGTACTTC,.,.,TRBV9,TRBJ2-7
CATSGTGGYQPQHF,TGTGCCACCTCGGGGACAGGGGGTTATCAGCCCCAGCATTTT,.,TRBD1,TRBV7-9,TRBJ1-5
CASSGMTDGYEQYF,TGTGCCAGCAGCGGGATGACAGATGGGTACGAGCAGTACTTC,.,.,TRBV7-9,TRBJ2-7
CASSPQGPLSGNTIYF,TGCGCCAGCAGCCCCCAGGGACCGCTCTCTGGAAACACCATATATTTT,.,.,TRBV5-1,TRBJ1-3
CATSDYYRGNETQYF,TGTGCCACCAGTGATTATTACAGGGGTAATGAGACCCAGTACTTC,few,TRBD1,TRBV24-1,TRBJ2-5
CASSQSRGRYGYTF,TGTGCCAGCAGCCAATCCAGGGGCAGGTATGGCTACACCTTC,.,.,TRBV3-1,TRBJ1-2
CASSPEAGGNTGELFF,TGTGCCAGCAGCCCAGAGGCGGGAGGGAACACCGGGGAGCTGTTTTTT,few,TRBD2,TRBV7-2,TRBJ2-2
CASSYGAYRGANEKLFF,TGTGCCAGCAGTTATGGAGCCTACAGGGGCGCAAATGAAAAACTGTTTTTT,few,TRBD1,TRBV2,TRBJ1-4
CASSASAYYEQYF,TGCGCCAGCAGCGCTAGCGCGTACTACGAGCAGTACTTC,.,.,TRBV4-1,TRBJ2-7
CASSQDVAGETQYF,TGTGCCAGCAGCCAAGATGTGGCAGGGGAGACCCAGTACTTC,.,.,TRBV4-2,TRBJ2-5
CSALRAEGSGELFF,TGCAGTGCTCTTAGGGCAGAGGGTTCCGGGGAGCTGTTTTTT,.,.,TRBV20-1,TRBJ2-2
CASRRGALGGYTF,TGTGCCAGCAGGCGCGGGGCCCTGGGTGGCTACACCTTC,.,.,TRBV6-5,TRBJ1-2
CASSQDSDPYNEQFF,TGCGCCAGCAGCCAAGATAGCGATCCTTACAATGAGCAGTTCTTC,.,.,TRBV4-3,TRBJ2-1
CASSLETSGIDTDTQYF,TGTGCCAGCAGCTTAGAAACTAGCGGGATCGACACAGATACGCAGTATTTT,few,TRBD2,TRBV7-2,TRBJ2-3
CASAPDSANIQYF,TGTGCTAGTGCCCCCGACAGCGCCAACATTCAGTACTTC,few,.,TRBV12-5,TRBJ2-4
CASSAIGTSGINEQFF,TGTGCCAGCAGTGCTATCGGGACTAGCGGGATCAATGAGCAGTTCTTC,.,TRBD2,TRBV25-1,TRBJ2-1
CASSSDGQGAAGELFF,TGTGCCAGCAGCTCGGACGGACAGGGAGCGGCCGGGGAGCTGTTTTTT,few,TRBD1,TRBV7-3,TRBJ2-2
CASSHGREDEQYF,TGTGCCAGCTCACACGGCAGGGAGGACGAGCAGTACTTC,.,.,TRBV18,TRBJ2-7
CASSIGTNTEAFF,TGTGCCAGTAGTATAGGAACGAACACTGAAGCTTTCTTT,.,.,TRBV19,TRBJ1-1
CASSRTSTGELFF,TGTGCCAGCAGCCGCACTAGCACCGGGGAGCTGTTTTTT,few,.,TRBV7-9,TRBJ2-2
CSVHPRQGAVTSGNTIYF,TGCAGCGTTCACCCTCGGCAGGGGGCTGTAACCTCTGGAAACACCATATATTTT,few,TRBD1,TRBV29-1,TRBJ1-3
CASSQSTWDYGYTF,TGTGCCAGCAGCCAATCGACCTGGGACTATGGCTACACCTTC,.,.,TRBV7-3,TRBJ1-2
CGSSLAGTDTQYF,TGTGGCAGCAGTTTGGCGGGAACAGATACGCAGTATTTT,.,.,TRBV12-3/TRBV12-4,TRBJ2-3
CSAPRGRGGGYTF,TGCAGTGCCCCGCGAGGCAGGGGCGGAGGCTACACCTTC,.,.,TRBV20-1,TRBJ1-2
CSARALGSSLTDTQYF,TGCAGTGCTAGGGCCCTCGGCAGCTCTCTAACAGATACGCAGTATTTT,.,.,TRBV20-1,TRBJ2-3
CASSLGTRDGYTF,TGTGCCAGCAGCTTAGGCACGAGGGATGGCTACACCTTC,.,.,TRBV7-9,TRBJ1-2
CASSFPESTGYTF,TGTGCCAGCAGTTTCCCGGAATCCACTGGCTACACCTTC,.,.,TRBV12-3/TRBV12-4,TRBJ1-2
CASSLEKGQGTNTEAFF,TGTGCCAGCAGCTTAGAGAAAGGACAGGGGACAAACACTGAAGCTTTCTTT,.,TRBD1,TRBV7-9,TRBJ1-1
CASTRQGLRYGYTF,TGTGCCAGCACCAGACAGGGACTCCGCTATGGCTACACCTTC,.,TRBD1,TRBV6-5,TRBJ1-2
CASSVSGRALETQYF,TGTGCCAGCAGCGTTAGCGGGAGGGCCTTGGAGACCCAGTACTTC,.,TRBD2,TRBV9,TRBJ2-5
CASSLAGWRGYTF,TGTGCCAGCAGCTTAGCGGGGTGGCGTGGCTACACCTTC,few,.,TRBV7-2,TRBJ1-2
CASSQRTGGPDTQYF,TGCGCCAGCAGCCAACGGACAGGGGGCCCAGATACGCAGTATTTT,many,TRBD1,TRBV4-1,TRBJ2-3
CAISPSAGTRYEQYF,TGTGCCATCAGCCCTTCAGCGGGAACGAGATACGAGCAGTACTTC,.,TRBD2,TRBV10-3,TRBJ2-7
CSASGTRAVFNDEQFF,TGCAGTGCGAGTGGCACTAGGGCCGTCTTCAACGATGAGCAGTTCTTC,.,.,TRBV20-1,TRBJ2-1
CASSHQGLTYGYTF,TGCGCCAGCAGCCACCAGGGATTGACCTATGGCTACACCTTC,few,.,TRBV4-1,TRBJ1-2
CASSQSLAGEYEQYF,TGTGCCAGCTCCCAATCACTAGCGGGAGAATACGAGCAGTACTTC,.,TRBD2,TRBV18,TRBJ2-7
CASTADSADEQFF,TGTGCCAGTACCGCGGACTCGGCGGATGAGCAGTTCTTC,.,.,TRBV19,TRBJ2-1
CASSQDRRGVPRDTQYF,TGTGCCAGCAGCCAAGATCGACGGGGGGTCCCCAGGGATACGCAGTATTTT,once,TRBD2,TRBV4-2,TRBJ2-3
CASSEGLAGQLETQYF,TGCGCCAGCAGCGAGGGACTAGCGGGCCAGTTAGAGACCCAGTACTTC,.,TRBD2,TRBV5-1,TRBJ2-5